This TCR beta chain originates from a study of cytomegalovirus exposure and HLA in healthy donors. Study overall: Of all 400 or so donors who were genotyped, 80% to 85% belonged to the Caucasian-associated ancestry cluster. General study points: Most subjects had HLA-A and HLA-B alleles reportedly predicted accurately by TCR beta sequences.

In the PCR, 60 Vbeta and 13 Jbeta primers were used. The table came from immunoSEQ multiplex PCR; TCRdb's copy has only in-frame clones and leaves some out. The sample carries some 90,000 clones, 69% recorded once. Unmatched junction bases numbered 12, after V lost 6 bases and J lost 8 bases. CDR3 length equals 16 residues. CDR1 and CDR2 (germline): MGHDK, SYGVNS. To note about this clone: Its matching antigen is unknown.

V usage is TRBV25-1 and J usage is TRBJ2-1; 11 bases map to TRBD2. The receptor was isolated from a man aged 50 to 60 in good health and CMV-seronegative. Sequencing was carried out using PBMCs. The DNA of the CDR3 is TGTGCCAGCAGGACCTCCACTAGCGGGAGTTGGTATGAGCAGTTCTTC. Its protein is CASRTSTSGSWYEQFF.